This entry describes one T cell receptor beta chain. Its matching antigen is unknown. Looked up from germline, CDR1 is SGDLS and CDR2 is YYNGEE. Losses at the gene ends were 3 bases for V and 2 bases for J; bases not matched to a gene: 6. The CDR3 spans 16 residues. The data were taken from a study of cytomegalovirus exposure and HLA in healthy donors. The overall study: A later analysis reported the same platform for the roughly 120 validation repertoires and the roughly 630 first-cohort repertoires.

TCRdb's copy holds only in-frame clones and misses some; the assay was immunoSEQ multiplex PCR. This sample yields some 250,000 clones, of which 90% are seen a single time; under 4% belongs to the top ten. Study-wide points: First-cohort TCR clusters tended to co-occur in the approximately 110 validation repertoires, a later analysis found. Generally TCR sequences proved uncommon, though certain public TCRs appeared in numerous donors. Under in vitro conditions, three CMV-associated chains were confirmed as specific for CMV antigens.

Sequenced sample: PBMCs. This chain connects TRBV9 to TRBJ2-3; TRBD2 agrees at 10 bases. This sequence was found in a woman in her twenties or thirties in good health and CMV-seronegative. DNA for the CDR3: TGTGCCAGCAGCGCAAATAGCGGGAGGTACACAGATACGCAGTATTTT. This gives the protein CASSANSGRYTDTQYF.